The rows below give T cell receptor beta chains drawn from one sample of a study of shared clonotypes between healthy human individuals. Here immunoSEQ multiplex PCR was the method, and the copy in TCRdb shows in-frame clones only, minus some. The sample holds 950,000 to 1,300,000 clones, approximately 68% seen once. Input material: memory CD4+ T cells sorted from blood. The receptors were sampled from a man aged 18 to 30 in good health. CDR3s include the opening cysteine and the closing phenylalanine or tryptophan. Fields, in order: J gene, clone size, V gene, D gene, CDR3 DNA, CDR3 protein. The D gene is left open where the match is weak. Clone size is shown for a subset of rows, as once, few, many or a class of expanded clone.

J gene: TRBJ2-1; clone size: once; V gene: TRBV5-1; D gene: .; CDR3 DNA: TGCGCCAGCAGTCCCAGGTCGAGCTCCTACAATGAGCAGTTCTTC; CDR3 protein: CASSPRSSSYNEQFF
J gene: TRBJ1-2; clone size: .; V gene: TRBV19; D gene: .; CDR3 DNA: TGTGCCAGTAGTACCCTCGCCAGGACTAACTATGGCTACACCTTC; CDR3 protein: CASSTLARTNYGYTF
J gene: TRBJ1-3; clone size: few; V gene: TRBV19; D gene: .; CDR3 DNA: TGTGCCAGTAGTTCCATTCCGATGTCGAGCTCTGGAAACACCATATATTTT; CDR3 protein: CASSSIPMSSSGNTIYF
J gene: TRBJ2-7; clone size: .; V gene: TRBV5-6; D gene: .; CDR3 DNA: TGTGCCAGCAGCTCTCAACTTCCCCCCCACGAGCAGTACTTC; CDR3 protein: CASSSQLPPHEQYF
J gene: TRBJ2-3; clone size: .; V gene: TRBV5-4; D gene: TRBD2; CDR3 DNA: TGTGCCAGCAGCGCAACTAGCGGGCGAACTAGCACAGATACGCAGTATTTT; CDR3 protein: CASSATSGRTSTDTQYF
J gene: TRBJ1-2; clone size: .; V gene: TRBV28; D gene: .; CDR3 DNA: TGTGCCAGCAGTTCCCCCACCCCCGGGGGCGAAGGCTACACCTTC; CDR3 protein: CASSSPTPGGEGYTF
J gene: TRBJ2-5; clone size: .; V gene: TRBV27; D gene: .; CDR3 DNA: TGTGCCAGCAGTTTATGGGTTGGGCAGCCCCAAGAGACCCAGTACTTC; CDR3 protein: CASSLWVGQPQETQYF
J gene: TRBJ2-1; clone size: few; V gene: TRBV7-2; D gene: .; CDR3 DNA: TGTGCCAGCAGCTTAGCGATAGATGAGCAGTTCTTC; CDR3 protein: CASSLAIDEQFF
J gene: TRBJ2-3; clone size: .; V gene: TRBV7-9; D gene: TRBD2; CDR3 DNA: TGTGCCAGCAGCTTCGGGGGGGCTATTGCAGATACGCAGTATTTT; CDR3 protein: CASSFGGAIADTQYF
J gene: TRBJ2-3; clone size: few; V gene: TRBV5-1; D gene: TRBD2; CDR3 DNA: TGCGCCAGCAGCCCTACGGGACTAGCGGGATCGGGTGATACGCAGTATTTT; CDR3 protein: CASSPTGLAGSGDTQYF
J gene: TRBJ1-2; clone size: .; V gene: TRBV11-2; D gene: .; CDR3 DNA: TGTGCCAGCAGCTTATCAGGGAAGGACGGTGGCTACACCTTC; CDR3 protein: CASSLSGKDGGYTF
J gene: TRBJ1-1; clone size: .; V gene: TRBV5-5; D gene: .; CDR3 DNA: TGTGCCAGCAGCTATGTTCAGGGTTACACTGAAGCTTTCTTT; CDR3 protein: CASSYVQGYTEAFF
J gene: TRBJ1-1; clone size: once; V gene: TRBV4-3; D gene: .; CDR3 DNA: TGCGCCAGCAGCCAATTGATGGGGGGAGAAGCTTTCTTT; CDR3 protein: CASSQLMGGEAFF
J gene: TRBJ1-1; clone size: .; V gene: TRBV10-3; D gene: TRBD1; CDR3 DNA: TGTGCCATCACTCAACAGGGGCGGGACACTGAAGCTTTCTTT; CDR3 protein: CAITQQGRDTEAFF
J gene: TRBJ1-5; clone size: .; V gene: TRBV4-1; D gene: .; CDR3 DNA: TGCGCCAGCAGCCTAACGGACAGCTTTAGCAATCAGCCCCAGCATTTT; CDR3 protein: CASSLTDSFSNQPQHF
J gene: TRBJ2-7; clone size: .; V gene: TRBV11-3; D gene: .; CDR3 DNA: TGTGCCAGCAGCTTACAGACCTCCTACGAGCAGTACTTC; CDR3 protein: CASSLQTSYEQYF
J gene: TRBJ2-5; clone size: .; V gene: TRBV9; D gene: .; CDR3 DNA: TGTGCCAGCAGCGTGTTGTCAGGGCTCCAAGAGACCCAGTACTTC; CDR3 protein: CASSVLSGLQETQYF
J gene: TRBJ1-3; clone size: .; V gene: TRBV5-8; D gene: .; CDR3 DNA: TGTGCCAGCAGCTTGGCAGGTCTTTCAAACACCATATATTTT; CDR3 protein: CASSLAGLSNTIYF
J gene: TRBJ2-1; clone size: .; V gene: TRBV18; D gene: TRBD2; CDR3 DNA: TGTGCCAGCTCACCCCGGGAGGGCCGGAATGAGCAGTTCTTC; CDR3 protein: CASSPREGRNEQFF
J gene: TRBJ2-2; clone size: .; V gene: TRBV19; D gene: TRBD2; CDR3 DNA: TGTGCCAGTAAGGGGCGGGAGTCCGGGGAGCTGTTTTTT; CDR3 protein: CASKGRESGELFF
J gene: TRBJ2-5; clone size: .; V gene: TRBV18; D gene: TRBD1; CDR3 DNA: TGTGCCAGCTCACCGACAGGGGGCCGAGAGACCCAGTACTTC; CDR3 protein: CASSPTGGRETQYF
J gene: TRBJ2-2; clone size: .; V gene: TRBV6-1; D gene: .; CDR3 DNA: TGTGCCAGCAGTGGAGAACTCTCCGGGGAGCTGTTTTTT; CDR3 protein: CASSGELSGELFF
J gene: TRBJ2-3; clone size: .; V gene: TRBV29-1; D gene: .; CDR3 DNA: TGCAGCGTTGTGGTAGGGTTGAGCACAGATACGCAGTATTTT; CDR3 protein: CSVVVGLSTDTQYF
J gene: TRBJ1-3; clone size: .; V gene: TRBV5-5; D gene: TRBD1; CDR3 DNA: TGTGCCAGCAGACCGGACAGGCCGGGGAACTCTGGAAACACCATATATTTT; CDR3 protein: CASRPDRPGNSGNTIYF
J gene: TRBJ1-4; clone size: .; V gene: TRBV7-9; D gene: .; CDR3 DNA: TGTGCCAGCAGCTTGGGCAGGGTCAGTGAAAAACTGTTTTTT; CDR3 protein: CASSLGRVSEKLFF
J gene: TRBJ1-1; clone size: .; V gene: TRBV25-1; D gene: .; CDR3 DNA: TGTGCCAGCAGCGAAAGCACTGAAGCTTTCTTT; CDR3 protein: CASSESTEAFF
J gene: TRBJ1-1; clone size: .; V gene: TRBV28; D gene: .; CDR3 DNA: TGTGCCAGCAGTTTAGGGGGCCAGAACACTGAAGCTTTCTTT; CDR3 protein: CASSLGGQNTEAFF
J gene: TRBJ1-4; clone size: .; V gene: TRBV4-1; D gene: .; CDR3 DNA: TGCGCCAGCAGCCAAGTGGCATCAGGGCGTTCTAGTGAAAAACTGTTTTTT; CDR3 protein: CASSQVASGRSSEKLFF
J gene: TRBJ2-2; clone size: .; V gene: TRBV5-1; D gene: .; CDR3 DNA: TGCGCCAGCAGCTTGGGGCGGGGGCCCTACACCGGGGAGCTGTTTTTT; CDR3 protein: CASSLGRGPYTGELFF
J gene: TRBJ2-3; clone size: .; V gene: TRBV2; D gene: .; CDR3 DNA: TGTGCCAGCAGGGCCCGGGTCTTGAACACAGATACGCAGTATTTT; CDR3 protein: CASRARVLNTDTQYF
J gene: TRBJ2-2; clone size: .; V gene: TRBV9; D gene: .; CDR3 DNA: TGTGCCAGCGGACATCAGCGGGTCCTGACCGGGGAGCTGTTTTTT; CDR3 protein: CASGHQRVLTGELFF
J gene: TRBJ2-7; clone size: .; V gene: TRBV6-1; D gene: TRBD1; CDR3 DNA: TGTGCCAGCAGCGGACAGGGTTGGAACGAGCAGTACTTC; CDR3 protein: CASSGQGWNEQYF
J gene: TRBJ1-3; clone size: .; V gene: TRBV6-5; D gene: TRBD1; CDR3 DNA: TGTGCCAGCAGCCCAGGGGGCTCGGGAAACACCATATATTTT; CDR3 protein: CASSPGGSGNTIYF
J gene: TRBJ1-2; clone size: .; V gene: TRBV14; D gene: .; CDR3 DNA: TGTGCCAGCAGCCCTCTGGACAGCTCCTATGGCTACACCTTC; CDR3 protein: CASSPLDSSYGYTF
J gene: TRBJ2-7; clone size: once; V gene: TRBV7-9; D gene: TRBD2; CDR3 DNA: TGTGCCAGCAGCCCCCGTGGACTAGCGGGAGTATCAGGGGAGCAGTACTTC; CDR3 protein: CASSPRGLAGVSGEQYF
J gene: TRBJ1-1; clone size: .; V gene: TRBV28; D gene: .; CDR3 DNA: TGTGCCAGCAGTCTGGGGGATGACACCATAAAAGCTTTCTTT; CDR3 protein: CASSLGDDTIKAFF
J gene: TRBJ1-6; clone size: .; V gene: TRBV19; D gene: TRBD1; CDR3 DNA: TGTGCCAGTAGTAGGGACAGTTATAATTCACCCCTCCACTTT; CDR3 protein: CASSRDSYNSPLHF
J gene: TRBJ2-5; clone size: .; V gene: TRBV25-1; D gene: TRBD2; CDR3 DNA: TGTGCCAGCTGGGGGGGAGAGACCCAGTACTTC; CDR3 protein: CASWGGETQYF
J gene: TRBJ2-6; clone size: .; V gene: TRBV9; D gene: TRBD1; CDR3 DNA: TGTGCCAGCAGCCCCGGACAGGTTTCTGGGGCCAACGTCCTGACTTTC; CDR3 protein: CASSPGQVSGANVLTF
J gene: TRBJ2-5; clone size: .; V gene: TRBV7-2; D gene: .; CDR3 DNA: TGTGCCAGCAGCAGGCCGAAAGAGACCCAGTACTTC; CDR3 protein: CASSRPKETQYF
J gene: TRBJ2-3; clone size: .; V gene: TRBV4-1; D gene: .; CDR3 DNA: TGCGCCAGCAGCCAAGAGGGAGCCCTCCTTTCCACAGATACGCAGTATTTT; CDR3 protein: CASSQEGALLSTDTQYF
J gene: TRBJ2-3; clone size: .; V gene: TRBV2; D gene: .; CDR3 DNA: TGTGCCAGCAGTGAATATGCAGGCGGGCAGTATTTT; CDR3 protein: CASSEYAGGQYF